Listed below are T cell receptor beta chains from one sample, sequenced in a study of blood T cell repertoires in COVID-19. Sequenced by immunoSEQ multiplex PCR; TCRdb stores in-frame clones only, minus some. The sample yields roughly 330,000 clones, around 88% seen once. The sample was peripheral blood. The receptors were sampled from a woman between 50 and 59 years old with acute or convalescent COVID-19. CDR3s include the opening cysteine and the closing phenylalanine or tryptophan. D genes are given only for firm matches. Size is stated for part of the rows, as once, few or many counts, or as a class when the clone is expanded.

V: TRBV4-1
D: TRBD1
J: TRBJ2-7
size: -
DNA: TGCGCCAGCAGCCTACGACAGGGGGCTATCTACGAGCAGTACTTC
CDR3: CASSLRQGAIYEQYF

V: TRBV28
D: -
J: TRBJ2-3
size: -
DNA: TGTGCCAGCAACCCGGGGCGGGGTGACGGGGATACGCAGTATTTT
CDR3: CASNPGRGDGDTQYF

V: TRBV18
D: -
J: TRBJ2-7
size: -
DNA: TGTGCCAGCTCTCAAATCCGGGACTTCTCCTACGAGCAGTACTTC
CDR3: CASSQIRDFSYEQYF

V: TRBV5-1
D: TRBD1
J: TRBJ2-1
size: -
DNA: TGCGCCAGCAGCTCCGGGACAGGGGGCGCGGGTGAGCAGTTCTTC
CDR3: CASSSGTGGAGEQFF

V: TRBV19
D: -
J: TRBJ1-5
size: -
DNA: TGTGCCAGTACCCCCGGGGCCAGGGAGGCTCAGCCCCAGCATTTT
CDR3: CASTPGAREAQPQHF

V: TRBV29-1
D: -
J: TRBJ2-7
size: few
DNA: TGCAGCGTTGACACGGGGGTGGACGAGCAGTACTTC
CDR3: CSVDTGVDEQYF

V: TRBV5-5
D: -
J: TRBJ2-2
size: -
DNA: TGTGCCAGCAGCTTGGCTACAGGGAACACCGGGGAGCTGTTTTTT
CDR3: CASSLATGNTGELFF

V: TRBV27
D: -
J: TRBJ1-1
size: -
DNA: TGTGCCAGCAGGCACAGAGGGACTGAAGCTTTCTTT
CDR3: CASRHRGTEAFF

V: TRBV28
D: -
J: TRBJ1-1
size: few
DNA: TGTGCCAGCACCCAATACCGGGACACTGAAGCTTTCTTT
CDR3: CASTQYRDTEAFF

V: TRBV27
D: TRBD1
J: TRBJ2-7
size: -
DNA: TGTGCCAGCAGCGGACAGGGGAACGAGCAGTACTTC
CDR3: CASSGQGNEQYF

V: TRBV4-1
D: -
J: TRBJ1-1
size: -
DNA: TGCGCCAGCAGCAGGACGGGAGGATACACTGAAGCTTTCTTT
CDR3: CASSRTGGYTEAFF

V: TRBV28
D: -
J: TRBJ2-7
size: -
DNA: TGTGCCAGCAGTGCCCCCCCTAGGTGGGAGAACGAGCAGTACTTC
CDR3: CASSAPPRWENEQYF

V: TRBV15
D: TRBD2
J: TRBJ2-3
size: once
DNA: TGTGCCACCAGCAGGGACTCTAGCGGATACACAGATACGCAGTATTTT
CDR3: CATSRDSSGYTDTQYF

V: TRBV7-2
D: TRBD2
J: TRBJ2-1
size: -
DNA: TGTGCCAGCAGCTTCTTAGCGGGAGGCGGTGAGCAGTTCTTC
CDR3: CASSFLAGGGEQFF

V: TRBV3-1/TRBV3-2
D: -
J: TRBJ1-5
size: once
DNA: TGTGCCAGCAGCCAAGGTACGGGTCAGCCCCAGCATTTT
CDR3: CASSQGTGQPQHF

V: TRBV5-4
D: -
J: TRBJ1-1
size: -
DNA: TGTGCCAGCAGCTTGGACGGGAAATGGGACACTGAAGCTTTCTTT
CDR3: CASSLDGKWDTEAFF

V: TRBV7-2
D: TRBD2
J: TRBJ2-5
size: few
DNA: TGTGCCAGCAGCTTGGGAGGGTACCTCCAAGAGACCCAGTACTTC
CDR3: CASSLGGYLQETQYF

V: TRBV9
D: TRBD1
J: TRBJ2-7
size: -
DNA: TGTGCCAGCAGCGTTACAGGGGGAATGATCTACGAGCAGTACTTC
CDR3: CASSVTGGMIYEQYF

V: TRBV20-1
D: TRBD2
J: TRBJ2-5
size: few
DNA: TGCAGTGCTAGTTCTTGGGGAGGGGAGACCCAGTACTTC
CDR3: CSASSWGGETQYF

V: TRBV5-6
D: TRBD2
J: TRBJ2-5
size: -
DNA: TGTGCCAGCAGCTTGGCCAGGACTAGCGGGAGAATACAGACCCAGTACTTC
CDR3: CASSLARTSGRIQTQYF

V: TRBV19
D: TRBD1
J: TRBJ1-1
size: -
DNA: TGTGCCAGTAGTATATTAGGACAGGGGCTTTCTGAAGCTTTCTTT
CDR3: CASSILGQGLSEAFF

V: TRBV7-8
D: TRBD1
J: TRBJ1-2
size: -
DNA: TGTGCCAGCAGCCCTGACAGGGGACGTGGCTACACCTTC
CDR3: CASSPDRGRGYTF

V: TRBV2
D: -
J: TRBJ1-6
size: -
DNA: TGTGCCAGCAGTCGGGCGCAGGGGCTAAATTCACCCCTCCACTTT
CDR3: CASSRAQGLNSPLHF

V: TRBV21-1
D: -
J: TRBJ1-4
size: few
DNA: TGTGCCAGCAGCAATAACCTCAGGGCAGCTAATGAAAAACTGTTTTTT
CDR3: CASSNNLRAANEKLFF

V: TRBV3-1/TRBV3-2
D: TRBD1
J: TRBJ1-2
size: -
DNA: TGTGCCAGCAGCCAGGACAGGGGCTATGGCTACACCTTC
CDR3: CASSQDRGYGYTF

V: TRBV6-1
D: -
J: TRBJ1-6
size: few
DNA: TGTGCCAGCAGTGATGTGGGCGGGGAGCGGTCACCCCTCCACTTT
CDR3: CASSDVGGERSPLHF